This T cell receptor (beta chain) was found in a study of OX40 agonist ivuxolimab in advanced cancers. Turning to the study itself: Aged roughly 20 to 79 with a mean of approximately 57 years, they were almost 85% male. Prior anti-PD-1, anti-PD-L1 or anti-CTLA-4 therapy did not bar entry, and more than 35% had some. Partial responses, seen in three patients, involved one hepatocellular carcinoma and two cutaneous melanomas.

Germline assignment: CDR1 MGHDK and CDR2 SYGVNS. V lost 5 bases, J lost 0 bases, and 11 bases lay in between. The CDR3 totals 15 residues. Measured with immunoSEQ multiplex PCR; TCRdb has only the in-frame clones, and not every one. The repertoire consists of 23,000 or so clones, with about 88% occurring once and the leading ten covering over 30%. This specimen was CD4+ or CD8+ T cells sorted from blood, taken in a trial of the OX40 agonist ivuxolimab. The source is an adult with an advanced solid tumor such as melanoma, head and neck, liver or kidney cancer. V gene TRBV25-1 combines with J gene TRBJ2-1; no definite D call. The CDR3 is CASSLPESSYNEQFF. In DNA, the CDR3 is TGTGCCAGCAGTCTCCCGGAGAGCTCCTACAATGAGCAGTTCTTC.